The 10 T cell receptor beta chains below were found in one sample sequenced in a study of T cell changes during pregnancy in multiple sclerosis. TCRdb's copy holds only in-frame clones and misses some; the assay was immunoSEQ multiplex PCR. Of around 59,000 clones listed, 92% are singletons. The sample was peripheral blood, taken in the third trimester of pregnancy. The receptors shown here come from a female donor in good health, enrolled as a control in a pregnancy study.

This chain connects TRBV14 to TRBJ1-1; D is perhaps TRBD1 (6 bases). Germline CDR1 and CDR2: SGHDN and FVKESK. CDR3 length equals 15 residues. Trimming took off 3 bases at V and 2 bases at J, with 13 bases between the two ends. Here the CDR3 reads CASSQWYGTNTEAFF. CDR3 sequence (DNA): TGTGCCAGCAGCCAGTGGTACGGGACAAACACTGAAGCTTTCTTT.

The chain joins TRBV11-2 to TRBJ1-2; perhaps TRBD1 as D (6 bases). The length of the CDR3 is 15 residues. Per germline, CDR1 SGHAT and CDR2 FQNNGV. Deletions cut 4 bases from V and 7 bases from J, with 19 bases between. The CDR3 reads CASSSPTGTSFGYTF. The CDR3 region has the DNA TGTGCCAGCAGCTCGCCTACCGGGACATCATTTGGCTACACCTTC.

Written as DNA, the CDR3 is TGTGCCAGCAGTTTACTGGACAGGGTGACTAATGAAAAACTGTTTTTT. Translation: CASSLLDRVTNEKLFF. This rearrangement joins TRBV28 to TRBJ1-4; 8 bases are a match to TRBD1. Germline loops: CDR1 MDHEN, CDR2 SYDVKM. The CDR3 runs to 16 residues. The junction had 4 bases not matched to a gene; V was cut back by 2 bases and J by 2 bases.

The chain recombines TRBV6-1 with TRBJ1-2; tentatively, D is TRBD1 (5 bases). V gave up 2 bases and J gave up 3 bases, with 13 bases separating them. This CDR3 spans 15 amino acids. Germline assignment: CDR1 MNHNS and CDR2 SASEGT. Here the CDR3 DNA reads TGTGCCAGCAGTGAAAGTCCCACAGGCCACTATGGCTACACCTTC. Its translation: CASSESPTGHYGYTF.

The rearrangement links TRBV6-1 to TRBJ2-7, with D maybe TRBD2 (6 bases). This CDR3 spans 12 amino acids. The V end was cut by 7 bases, the J end by 7 bases, with 14 bases between. CDR1 and CDR2 (germline): MNHNS, SASEGT. CDR3 nucleotide sequence: TGTGCCAGCACCCCCAGGGCGGGAGAGCAGTACTTC. Amino acids: CASTPRAGEQYF.

This clone was observed once. The chain uses TRBV18 and TRBJ2-7, with a possible D match to TRBD1 (6 bases). The CDR3 totals 15 residues. Germline lookup yields CDR1 KGHSH and CDR2 LQKENI. Trimming shortened V by 5 bases and J by 0 bases, and 14 bases separated the two germline ends. This CDR3 reads CASSLYRESSYEQYF. The CDR3, as DNA: TGTGCCAGCTCATTATACAGGGAGAGCTCCTACGAGCAGTACTTC.

The rearrangement links TRBV5-4 to TRBJ2-2; 7 positions agree with TRBD2. Germline V lookup: CDR1 SGHNT, CDR2 YYREEE (reference sequence). The trim removed 5 bases at V and 5 bases at J, leaving 9 bases unmatched. The CDR3 spans 15 residues. The CDR3 loop is CASSQNAGVTGELFF. As DNA, the CDR3 is TGTGCCAGCAGTCAAAACGCGGGAGTTACCGGGGAGCTGTTTTTT.

The chain is built from TRBV7-9 and TRBJ2-2, with 7 positions matching TRBD1. The CDR3 spans 16 residues. Trimming removed 4 bases from V and 0 bases from J; junction bases left unmatched: 5. Germline V CDR1 and CDR2: SEHNR, FQNEAQ (reference sequence). CDR3: CASSSRGTANTGELFF. The CDR3, as DNA: TGTGCCAGCAGCTCGAGGGGGACAGCGAACACCGGGGAGCTGTTTTTT.

For the CDR3, the DNA is TGCAGCGTTGACCTTAGCGCCTACAATGAGCAGTTCTTC. It yields the protein CSVDLSAYNEQFF. The V call is TRBV29-1, the J call TRBJ2-1, with D possibly being TRBD2 (5 bases). Trimming removed 3 bases at V and 2 bases at J, with 8 bases between. Germline CDR1 SQVTM, CDR2 ANQGSEA. The CDR3 has 13 residues.

The V gene is TRBV12-5, the J gene TRBJ1-3; TRBD1 is a possible D gene (6 bases). V was shortened by 6 bases and J by 4 bases, with 16 bases between the two germline ends. Germline V CDR1 and CDR2: LGHNT, FRNRAP. This CDR3 region has 15 residues. DNA of the CDR3: TGTGCTAGTGGGCTGGGGGCAGGGGAAGGAAACACCATATATTTT. It encodes CASGLGAGEGNTIYF.